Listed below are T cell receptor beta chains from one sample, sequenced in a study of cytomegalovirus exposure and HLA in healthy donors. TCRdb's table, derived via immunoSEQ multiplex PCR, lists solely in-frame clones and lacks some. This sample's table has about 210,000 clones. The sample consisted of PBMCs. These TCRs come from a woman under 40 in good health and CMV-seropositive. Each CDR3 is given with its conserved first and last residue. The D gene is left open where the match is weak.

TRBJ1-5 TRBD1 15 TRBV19 CASSTTGAIWTPQHF TGTGCCAGTAGTACGACAGGGGCCATCTGGACGCCCCAGCATTTT
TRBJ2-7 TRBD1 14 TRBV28 CASSGGQAPYEQYF TGTGCCAGCAGTGGGGGACAGGCCCCCTACGAGCAGTACTTC
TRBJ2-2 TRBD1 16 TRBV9 CASSVDRGLITGELFF TGTGCCAGCAGCGTCGACAGGGGGCTTATCACCGGGGAGCTGTTTTTT
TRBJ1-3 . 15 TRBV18 CASSMDRYSGNTIYF TGTGCCAGCTCAATGGACAGATACTCTGGAAACACCATATATTTT
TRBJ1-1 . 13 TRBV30 CAWSWPPTGEAFF TGTGCCTGGAGTTGGCCCCCCACAGGTGAAGCTTTCTTT
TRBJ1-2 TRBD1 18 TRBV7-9 CASSSDYPTGGKWKGYTF TGTGCCAGCAGCTCCGACTACCCGACAGGGGGCAAGTGGAAAGGCTACACCTTC
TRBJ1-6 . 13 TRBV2 CASTGTPHSPLHF TGTGCCAGCACCGGGACACCACATTCACCCCTCCACTTT
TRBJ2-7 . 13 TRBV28 CASSLEGGYEQYF TGTGCCAGCAGTTTAGAAGGGGGCTACGAGCAGTACTTC
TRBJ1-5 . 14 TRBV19 CASSTLSSFQPQHF TGTGCCAGTAGTACCCTTTCTAGTTTTCAGCCCCAGCATTTT
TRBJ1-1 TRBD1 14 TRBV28 CASSVDRANTEAFF TGTGCCAGCAGTGTTGACAGGGCGAACACTGAAGCTTTCTTT
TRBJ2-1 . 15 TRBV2 CASSEAGYSYNEQFF TGTGCCAGCAGTGAGGCGGGGTACTCCTACAATGAGCAGTTCTTC
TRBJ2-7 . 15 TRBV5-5 CASSLMWQSAYEQYF TGTGCCAGCAGCTTAATGTGGCAGTCAGCCTACGAGCAGTACTTC
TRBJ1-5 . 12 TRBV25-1 CASSESGQPQHF TGTGCCAGCAGTGAATCCGGTCAGCCCCAGCATTTT
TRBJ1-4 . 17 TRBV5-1 CASSLLARPSADEKLFF TGCGCCAGCAGCTTGTTAGCCCGGCCCAGCGCGGATGAAAAACTGTTTTTT
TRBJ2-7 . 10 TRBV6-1 CASRYYEQYF TGTGCCAGCAGATACTACGAGCAGTACTTC
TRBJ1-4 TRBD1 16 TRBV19 CASSSGQDAPNEKLFF TGTGCCAGTAGTTCGGGACAGGATGCCCCTAATGAAAAACTGTTTTTT
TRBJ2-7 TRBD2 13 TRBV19 CASRGLAGSGQYF TGTGCCAGTAGGGGACTAGCCGGCTCTGGGCAGTACTTC
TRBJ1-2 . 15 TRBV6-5 CASSYSWTRDYGYTF TGTGCCAGCAGTTACTCGTGGACACGGGACTATGGCTACACCTTC
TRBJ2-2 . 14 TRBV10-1 CASSESLPPGELFF TGCGCCAGCAGTGAAAGCCTTCCCCCCGGGGAGCTGTTTTTT
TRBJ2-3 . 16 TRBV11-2 CASSLERLASPATQYF TGTGCCAGCAGCTTAGAGAGGCTAGCGAGCCCTGCTACGCAGTATTTT
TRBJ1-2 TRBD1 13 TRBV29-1 CSVYRGRGYGYTF TGCAGCGTCTACAGGGGACGCGGCTATGGCTACACCTTC
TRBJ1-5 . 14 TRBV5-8 CASSHGQYFQPQHF TGTGCCAGCAGCCATGGACAGTACTTTCAGCCCCAGCATTTT
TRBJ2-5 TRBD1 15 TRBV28 CASSPSGQAEETQYF TGTGCCAGCAGTCCATCAGGACAGGCTGAGGAGACCCAGTACTTC
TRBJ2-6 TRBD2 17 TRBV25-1 CASSPQWGGTGANVLTF TGTGCCAGCAGCCCCCAGTGGGGGGGAACTGGGGCCAACGTCCTGACTTTC
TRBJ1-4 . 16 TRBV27 CASSFVRYQSNEKLFF TGTGCCAGCAGTTTTGTGAGGTACCAATCTAATGAAAAACTGTTTTTT
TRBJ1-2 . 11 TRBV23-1 CASRHRHGYTF TGCGCCAGCAGACACCGACACGGCTACACCTTC
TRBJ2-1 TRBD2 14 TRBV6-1 CASRLAGGYNEQFF TGTGCCAGCAGACTAGCGGGGGGCTACAATGAGCAGTTCTTC